These 26 T cell receptor beta chains share one sample of origin, sequenced in a study of blood T cell repertoires in COVID-19. TCRdb keeps only in-frame clones here, not all; method: immunoSEQ multiplex PCR. The sample contains fewer than 90,000 clones, around 88% of which appear only once. The specimen sequenced was peripheral blood. The receptors come from a man in his 60s with acute or convalescent COVID-19.

The chain joins TRBV9 to TRBJ2-2, with 7 bases lining up with TRBD1. J was trimmed by 3 bases and V by 4 bases; bases with no gene match: 6. CDR1 SGDLS and CDR2 YYNGEE come from the germline V gene. This CDR3 has 15 residues. The CDR3 DNA reads as TGTGCCAGCAGCCCGGGACAGATGGACACCGGGGAGCTGTTTTTT. Its protein is CASSPGQMDTGELFF.

The V call is TRBV7-9, the J call TRBJ2-1; 7 bases map to TRBD1. V lost 10 bases to trimming and J lost 5 bases; unmatched junction nucleotides: 14. Germline-derived CDR1 and CDR2 are SEHNR and FQNEAQ (reference sequence). This CDR3 is built from 15 residues. The CDR3 nucleotides read TGTGCCATCCACCCCCGGGACAGAGTTAACAATGAGCAGTTCTTC. This codes for CAIHPRDRVNNEQFF.

The gene calls are TRBV3-1 (or the pseudogene TRBV3-2) and TRBJ1-2; D not resolved. CDR3 length equals 13 residues. The V end was cut by 0 bases, the J end by 6 bases, with 8 bases between. CDR1 and CDR2 (germline): LGHDT, YNNKEL (reference sequence). Here the CDR3 reads CASSQDPFDGYTF. CDR3 DNA sequence: TGTGCCAGCAGCCAAGATCCTTTTGATGGCTACACCTTC.

In regard to this clone: The sample contains more than one DNA sequence encoding this CDR3. This sequence joins TRBV27 and TRBJ1-1; D is unresolved. This CDR3 is 14 amino acids long. Trimming stripped 2 bases from V and 1 base from J, with 8 bases between. Germline assignment: CDR1 MNHEY and CDR2 SMNVEV (reference sequence). CDR3 residues: CASSLVGGNTEAFF. CDR3 DNA: TGTGCCAGCAGTTTAGTGGGAGGGAACACTGAAGCTTTCTTT.

The chain has TRBV5-1 and TRBJ2-2, with 9 bases matching TRBD1. V shed 4 bases, J shed 6 bases, and the junction held 10 bases outside the gene matches. Germline values: CDR1 SGHRS, CDR2 YFSETQ. CDR3 size: 16 residues. As DNA, the CDR3 is TGCGCCAGCAGCCCCAGGACAGGGGTCAATTCCGGGGAGCTGTTTTTT. Its translation is CASSPRTGVNSGELFF.

The chain recombines TRBV7-3 with TRBJ2-2; 10 bases line up with TRBD2. This CDR3 has 15 amino acids. Germline CDR1 reads SGHTA; CDR2 reads FQGTGA. Trimming at V came to 5 bases and at J to 7 bases, leaving 7 bases not matched to a gene. The CDR3 loop reads CASSASGGTVGELFF. The DNA for the CDR3 is TGTGCCAGCAGCGCTAGCGGGGGAACAGTCGGGGAGCTGTTTTTT.

CDR3 sequence (DNA): TGTGCCAGCAGGTTTAGCGGGCCAGTATCCGGGGAGCTGTTTTTT. Translating gives CASRFSGPVSGELFF. This chain links TRBV3-1 (or the pseudogene TRBV3-2) with TRBJ2-2, with 7 bases identical to TRBD2. V lost 6 bases, J lost 6 bases, and 10 bases stayed unmatched. The length of the CDR3 is 15 residues. Germline assignment: CDR1 LGHDT and CDR2 YNNKEL (reference sequence).

The J gene is TRBJ2-1, the V gene TRBV29-1; possible D gene TRBD2, 5 bases. The length of the CDR3 is 11 residues. Trimming removed 7 bases at V and 7 bases at J, with 11 bases between. Germline CDR1 is SQVTM and CDR2 is ANQGSEA. This CDR3 reads CSAGGLNEQFF. For the CDR3, the DNA is TGCAGCGCAGGAGGTCTGAATGAGCAGTTCTTC.

The V and J genes are TRBV6-6 and TRBJ1-5; TRBD1 aligns across 7 bases. V lost 4 bases and J lost 3; bases outside the gene matches: 3. Germline lookup yields CDR1 MNHNY and CDR2 SVGAGI (reference sequence). There are 14 residues in the CDR3. CDR3 in amino acids: CASSSGQANQPQHF. The DNA of the CDR3 is TGTGCCAGCAGTTCTGGACAGGCCAATCAGCCCCAGCATTTT.

The genes are TRBV11-2 and TRBJ2-3; D unresolved. CDR1 SGHAT and CDR2 FQNNGV come from the germline V gene. V lost 5 bases and J lost 6, with 12 bases in between. This CDR3 has 13 amino acids. The CDR3 DNA is TGTGCCAGCAGCCCCGCGATTGGTGATACGCAGTATTTT. Its protein is CASSPAIGDTQYF.

The genes are TRBV5-4 and TRBJ2-2, with TRBD1 matching over 7 bases. The V and J ends lost 3 bases and 0 bases, in that order; junction bases with no gene match: 5. The CDR3 has 16 residues. The V gene's germline CDR1 is SGHNT and CDR2 YYREEE (reference sequence). The CDR3 is CASSSFQGANTGELFF. CDR3 coding DNA: TGTGCCAGCAGCTCCTTCCAGGGGGCGAACACCGGGGAGCTGTTTTTT.

J is TRBJ1-2 and V is TRBV6-1; tentatively, D is TRBD1 (6 bases). Trimming removed 2 bases at V and 5 bases at J, with 15 bases between. Germline V gene sequence: CDR1 MNHNS, CDR2 SASEGT. There are 15 residues in the CDR3. CDR3 in DNA: TGTGCCAGCAGTGAAATCGTACAGGGATGGTATGGCTACACCTTC. Encoded protein: CASSEIVQGWYGYTF.

The V and J genes are TRBV5-1 and TRBJ1-1; 7 bases match TRBD1. The junction had 6 bases not matched to a gene; V was cut back by 4 bases and J by 0 bases. Per the germline V gene, CDR1 is SGHRS and CDR2 is YFSETQ. This CDR3 is 15 amino acids long. This CDR3 is CASSSRDRVNTEAFF. As DNA, the CDR3 is TGCGCCAGCAGCAGCCGGGACAGAGTGAACACTGAAGCTTTCTTT.

V is TRBV7-3 and J is TRBJ2-3; 8 bases align to TRBD2. Unmatched junction bases numbered 5, after V lost 3 bases and J lost 3 bases. The CDR3 runs 15 residues. Germline-derived CDR1 and CDR2 are SGHTA and FQGTGA. In DNA form, the CDR3 reads TGTGCCAGCAGCTTTACGGGGGGGCGGACAGATACGCAGTATTTT. As protein: CASSFTGGRTDTQYF.

The rearrangement joins TRBV29-1 to TRBJ1-1, with 7 bases matching TRBD1. The CDR3 has 14 residues. Trimming at V came to 7 bases and at J to 11 bases, leaving 19 bases not matched to a gene. Germline CDR1 SQVTM, CDR2 ANQGSEA. The CDR3 DNA is TGCAGCGGGGAGAAGACAGGGACTCGTTCAGGGGCTTTCTTT. Its translation is CSGEKTGTRSGAFF.

This clone was seen just once. CDR3 DNA: TGCGCCAGCAGCTTGGGCGGCAGCTACCCGGATGGCTACACCTTC. It codes for CASSLGGSYPDGYTF. The chain carries TRBV5-1 and TRBJ1-2; no clear D. The V end lost 0 bases, the J end lost 6 bases, and 15 bases lay between the germline ends. There are 15 residues in the CDR3. The germline CDR1 and CDR2 sequences are SGHRS and YFSETQ.

V is TRBV3-1 (or the pseudogene TRBV3-2) and J is TRBJ1-6; TRBD1 matches 10 bases. Losses at the gene ends were 6 bases for V and 5 bases for J; bases not matched to a gene: 1. The CDR3 is made up of 14 amino acids. CDR1 and CDR2 from the germline V gene are LGHDT and YNNKEL (reference sequence). CDR3 in amino acids: CASRGQGNNSPLHF. The CDR3 nucleotides are TGTGCCAGCAGGGGACAGGGGAATAATTCACCCCTCCACTTT.

In this sample, this clone turned up once. V gene TRBV19 combines with J gene TRBJ2-1; 10 nucleotides agree with TRBD2. The CDR3 sequence is 18 residues long. Trimming cost V 1 base and J 7 bases; bases outside gene matches: 13. Germline lookup yields CDR1 LNHDA and CDR2 SQIVND (reference sequence). The CDR3 sequence: CASSIGLAGPPGQNEQFF. The CDR3 DNA reads TGTGCCAGTAGTATAGGACTAGCGGGTCCTCCCGGCCAGAATGAGCAGTTCTTC.

The genes are TRBV6-1 and TRBJ1-6, with D possibly being TRBD1 (5 bases). The CDR3 is made up of 16 amino acids. Looked up from germline, CDR1 is MNHNS and CDR2 is SASEGT. Between the trimmed V and J ends, which lost 4 bases and 6 bases, there was a span of 16 bases. The CDR3 spells CASSGNRWGLNSPLHF. CDR3 nucleotide sequence: TGTGCCAGCAGTGGAAACAGGTGGGGCCTTAATTCACCCCTCCACTTT.

The rearrangement uses TRBV2 and TRBJ1-3; D is undetermined. The germline V gene encodes CDR1 SNHLY and CDR2 FYNNEI. This CDR3 contains 16 residues. Trimming shortened V by 5 bases and J by 2 bases, and 16 bases separated the two germline ends. The CDR3 DNA reads TGTGCCAGCAGTTCAAGCTTACAGTTCACTGGAAACACCATATATTTT. Protein: CASSSSLQFTGNTIYF.

This clone was seen more than once but under ten times. The chain employs TRBV5-1 and TRBJ1-5, with 8 nucleotides matching TRBD1. Per the germline V gene, CDR1 is SGHRS and CDR2 is YFSETQ. Unmatched junction bases numbered 4, after V lost 0 bases and J lost 2 bases. This CDR3 comprises 16 residues. The chain's CDR3 is CASSLGSDRGNQPQHF. CDR3 nucleotide sequence: TGCGCCAGCAGCTTGGGTTCGGACAGGGGCAATCAGCCCCAGCATTTT.

The V and J genes are TRBV27 and TRBJ2-7, with 9 bases aligning to TRBD2. V was pared by 2 bases and J by 4 bases, with 3 bases of the junction left unmatched. CDR3 length equals 14 residues. CDR1 is MNHEY and CDR2 is SMNVEV in the germline V gene (reference sequence). The CDR3 sequence: CASSLAGGRYEQYF. CDR3 coding DNA: TGTGCCAGCAGTTTAGCGGGAGGGAGGTACGAGCAGTACTTC.

This clone was counted between two and nine times. This chain connects TRBV9 to TRBJ2-3; 9 nucleotides agree with TRBD1. Looked up from germline, CDR1 is SGDLS and CDR2 is YYNGEE. The CDR3 has 18 residues. J gave up 1 base and V 3 bases, and 12 bases lay outside the gene matches. The CDR3 nucleotides are TGTGCCAGCAGCGCCGACATTACCGGGACAGGGCGCACAGATACGCAGTATTTT. Translation: CASSADITGTGRTDTQYF. The full variable domain, rest sourced from reference TRBV9 and TRBJ2-3, is DSGVTQTPKHLITATGQRVTLRCSPRSGDLSVYWYQQSLDQGLQFLIQYYNGEERAKGNILERFSAQQFPDLHSELNLSSLELGDSALYFCASSADITGTGRTDTQYFGPGTRLTVL.

This clone was seen a single time. The chain joins TRBV7-8 to TRBJ2-2, with D possibly matching TRBD2 (6 bases). V gave up 5 bases and J gave up 4 bases, with 17 bases separating them. Germline V lookup: CDR1 SGHVS, CDR2 FQNEAQ. This CDR3 is built from 16 residues. The CDR3 DNA reads TGTGCCAGCAGCGGCATCTTAGCGGATTTCACCGGGGAGCTGTTTTTT. Translation: CASSGILADFTGELFF.

The V call is TRBV5-1, the J call TRBJ2-3; TRBD2 matches 12 bases. The CDR3 has 14 amino acids. Germline V gives CDR1 SGHRS, CDR2 YFSETQ. Trimming removed 4 bases from V and 5 bases from J; junction bases left unmatched: 2. The CDR3 nucleotides read TGCGCCAGCAGCCCGGGACTAGCGGGAGATACGCAGTATTTT. Amino acid sequence: CASSPGLAGDTQYF. The variable domain in full, with the rest retrieved from reference TRBV5-1 and TRBJ2-3, is KAGVTQTPRYLIKTRGQQVTLSCSPISGHRSVSWYQQTPGQGLQFLFEYFSETQRNKGNFPGRFSGRQFSNSRSEMNVSTLELGDSALYLCASSPGLAGDTQYFGPGTRLTVL.

The sample holds one count of this clone. The chain couples TRBV29-1 to TRBJ2-5, with D maybe TRBD2 (5 bases). V lost 7 bases, J lost 2 bases, and 20 bases lay in between. The CDR3 consists of 15 residues. Germline V lookup: CDR1 SQVTM, CDR2 ANQGSEA. The CDR3 sequence: CSGRGSVTPQETQYF. The CDR3 DNA follows: TGCAGCGGTCGAGGGTCCGTAACCCCTCAAGAGACCCAGTACTTC.